The next 26 T cell receptor beta chains were all read from a single sample in a study of T-cell memory formation after mild COVID-19. TCRdb analysed the 5' RACE reads with MiXCR anew, one entry per CDR3 protein. The table has some 200,000 distinct CDR3 sequences, about a fifth seen once. Sequences were obtained from PBMCs or a T cell subset sorted from them (not recorded which). All receptors come from an adult woman who had mild COVID-19 (a few samples of this study predate the infection). Cell type and time point are not known.

The V call is TRBV6-6, the J call TRBJ2-3, with 11 bases aligning to TRBD2. Germline loops: CDR1 MNHNY, CDR2 SVGAGI (reference sequence). Trimming removed 5 bases from V and 9 bases from J; junction bases left unmatched: 4. The CDR3 has 13 amino acids. The CDR3 DNA reads as TGTGCCAGCAGTCGAGGGACTAGCGGCACGCAGTATTTT. Encoded protein: CASSRGTSGTQYF.

This clonotype has only a few counts. V usage is TRBV27 and J usage is TRBJ2-7; D is perhaps TRBD1 or TRBD2 (5 bases each). V was cut by 2 bases and J by 3 bases, with 11 bases left in between. The CDR3 runs to 14 residues. CDR1 is MNHEY and CDR2 is SMNVEV in the germline V gene (reference sequence). CDR3 sequence reads: CASSLRGRNYEQYF. The CDR3, as DNA: TGTGCCAGCAGTTTAAGGGGACGGAACTACGAGCAGTACTTC.

This clonotype was observed a handful of times. This chain links TRBV29-1 with TRBJ2-7, with D possibly matching TRBD1 (6 bases). Trimming removed 8 bases at V and 0 bases at J, with 11 bases between. Germline V lookup: CDR1 SQVTM, CDR2 ANQGSEA. There are 12 residues in the CDR3. The DNA for the CDR3 is TGCAGCTTCGCACAGGGCTCCTACGAGCAGTACTTC. Protein product: CSFAQGSYEQYF.

This clonotype was seen a handful of times. The chain carries TRBV24-1 and TRBJ2-5, with D possibly TRBD1 on 5 matching bases. The CDR3 loop spans 13 amino acids. The germline V gene has CDR1 KGHDR and CDR2 SFDVKD. Deletions cut 7 bases from V and 2 bases from J, with 10 bases between. CDR3 bases: TGTGCCACCAGAACGGCAGGGCAAGAGACCCAGTACTTC. The encoded protein is CATRTAGQETQYF.

The chain employs TRBV6-2 or TRBV6-3 and TRBJ1-5; unclear D gene. Per germline, CDR1 MNHEY and CDR2 SVGEGT. With 6 bases removed from V and 5 bases from J, the gap between germline ends came to 11 bases. The CDR3 totals 13 residues. CDR3 DNA: TGTGCCAGCAGACCCGGCGGGTATCAGCCCCAGCATTTT. It is translated as CASRPGGYQPQHF.

Comment on this clonotype: A much larger clone sits a single nucleotide away, making a read error possible. V gene TRBV12-3 or TRBV12-4 combines with J gene TRBJ1-1; 7 bases map to TRBD1. Germline trimming cut 6 bases from V and 0 bases from J; bases unmatched to any gene: 7. The CDR3 has 15 residues. CDR3 in DNA: TGTGCCAGCAGACCGGGACAGAGCCTGAACACTGAAGCTTTCTTT. Translated: CASRPGQSLNTEAFF.

This chain links TRBV14 with TRBJ2-1; 7 nucleotides agree with TRBD2. V lost 0 bases and J lost 1; bases outside the gene matches: 3. This CDR3 spans 16 amino acids. The germline gives CDR1 SGHDN, CDR2 FVKESK. Written as DNA, the CDR3 is TGTGCCAGCAGCCAAGACAGGACTAGTTCCTACAATGAGCAGTTCTTC. This encodes CASSQDRTSSYNEQFF.

There are a few counts of this clonotype. The gene calls are TRBV29-1 and TRBJ2-7; the D is unclear. CDR1 is SQVTM and CDR2 is ANQGSEA in the germline V gene. CDR3 length: 12 residues. Trimming removed 5 bases at V and 3 bases at J, with 11 bases between. The CDR3 coding sequence is TGCAGCGTTACGCTCGGGTACTACGAGCAGTACTTC. It translates to CSVTLGYYEQYF.

Here the CDR3 reads CASSYVGGGWYEQYF. In DNA form, the CDR3 reads TGTGCCAGCAGTTACGTTGGAGGGGGCTGGTACGAGCAGTACTTC. The chain has TRBV6-2 or TRBV6-3 and TRBJ2-7, with D perhaps TRBD1 (7 bases). The V and J ends lost 2 bases and 4 bases respectively, with 15 bases between them. In germline, CDR1 is MNHEY, CDR2 SVGEGT. The CDR3 covers 15 residues.

Remarks on this clonotype: Mismatch with germline at one junction end may stem from a read error. The chain combines TRBV15 with TRBJ1-1; TRBD1 matches at 10 bases. CDR1 and CDR2 (germline): LNHNV, YYDKDF (reference sequence). The CDR3 length is 13 residues. The CDR3 bases are TGTGCCACCACCAGACAGGGGGCCTCTGAAGCTTTCTTT. Encoded protein: CATTRQGASEAFF.

This clonotype appeared a few times. Here the CDR3 reads CASSKGPRQGRNGNQPQHF. CDR3 DNA sequence: TGTGCCAGCAGCAAAGGGCCACGACAGGGTAGAAATGGAAATCAGCCCCAGCATTTT. This chain joins TRBV21-1 and TRBJ1-5; the table's D call TRBD1 went unverified against the DNA. TRBV21-1 represents a pseudogene. CDR3 length: 19 amino acids.

The chain has TRBV6-1 and TRBJ2-7; D uncertain. The germline V and J ends were trimmed by 7 bases and 6 bases, with 19 bases remaining between them. This CDR3 comprises 14 residues. CDR1 is MNHNS, CDR2 SASEGT, per germline. The DNA of the CDR3 is TGTGCCAGCACGGACGGCGGAGTGATAGCCGAGCAGTACTTC. This codes for CASTDGGVIAEQYF.

This clonotype has more than one count but fewer than ten. V usage is TRBV12-3 or TRBV12-4 and J usage is TRBJ2-1; TRBD1 is a possible D gene (5 bases). The CDR3 is 14 amino acids. V shed 10 bases and J shed 9 bases, with 22 bases lying between them. In DNA, the CDR3 is TGTGCCACCCCGCCCAGGGTATGTGCTAGTGAGCAGTTCTTC. It codes for CATPPRVCASEQFF.

This clonotype appeared many times. V and J are TRBV7-9 and TRBJ2-7, with TRBD1 matching over 7 bases. This CDR3 is 14 amino acids long. Germline V gene sequence: CDR1 SEHNR, CDR2 FQNEAQ (reference sequence). V shed 5 bases, J shed 5 bases, and the junction held 9 bases outside the gene matches. CDR3 amino acids: CASSGRQGPHEQYF. In DNA form, the CDR3 reads TGTGCCAGCAGCGGACGACAGGGTCCCCACGAGCAGTACTTC.

This clonotype was seen only a few times. Here the CDR3 reads CASSLSISPTDTQYF. The DNA of the CDR3 is TGTGCCAGCAGTTTATCGATCAGTCCCACAGATACGCAGTATTTT. The genes are TRBV27 and TRBJ2-3; D not certain. Trimming removed 0 bases at V and 2 bases at J, with 9 bases between. The CDR3 runs to 15 residues. The germline V gene encodes CDR1 MNHEY and CDR2 SMNVEV (reference sequence).

In this sample, this clonotype turned up a few times. The chain combines TRBV7-9 with TRBJ1-2; a possible D gene is TRBD1 (6 bases). The germline CDR1 and CDR2 sequences are SEHNR and FQNEAQ (reference sequence). V dropped 0 bases and J dropped 8 bases, with 10 bases sitting between them. CDR3 size: 13 residues. CDR3 DNA sequence: TGTGCCAGCAGCTTAGCCAGGACAGACGGCTACACCTTC. It yields the protein CASSLARTDGYTF.

This clonotype has a handful of counts. This chain joins TRBV24-1 and TRBJ2-3; 10 nucleotides line up with TRBD2. V shed 3 bases and J 2 bases; nucleotides not matched to a gene: 7. This CDR3 spans 17 amino acids. The germline V gene has CDR1 KGHDR and CDR2 SFDVKD. The DNA of the CDR3 is TGTGCCACCAGTGATACTACTAGCGGGGATCCCACAGATACGCAGTATTTT. This encodes CATSDTTSGDPTDTQYF.

The chain is built from TRBV5-6 and TRBJ1-2; D is perhaps TRBD1 (5 bases). Germline values: CDR1 SGHDT, CDR2 YYEEEE. This CDR3 region has 20 residues. Trimming pared 1 base from V and 6 bases from J, leaving 31 bases between. This CDR3 reads CASSLWGSRQTPTMSNGYTF. The CDR3 DNA reads TGTGCCAGCAGCTTGTGGGGGTCCCGACAGACACCAACTATGTCGAATGGCTACACCTTC. Looking up the rest from reference TRBV5-6 and TRBJ1-2 gives the full variable domain: DAGVTQSPTHLIKTRGQQVTLRCSPKSGHDTVSWYQQALGQGPQFIFQYYEEEERQRGNFPDRFSGHQFPNYSSELNVNALLLGDSALYLCASSLWGSRQTPTMSNGYTFGSGTRLTVV.

CDR3 sequence: CASLFITAPNTGELFF. CDR3 nucleotide sequence: TGTGCCAGCCTGTTTATTACAGCCCCGAACACCGGGGAGCTGTTTTTT. The chain employs TRBV12-3 or TRBV12-4 and TRBJ2-2; D is uncertain. Deletions cut 8 bases from V and 0 bases from J, with 16 bases between. The CDR3 runs to 16 residues.

Only a few counts were recorded for this clonotype. The V call is TRBV4-3, the J call TRBJ2-7; no firm D call. CDR1 LGHNA and CDR2 YSLEER come from the germline V gene. Trimming pared 4 bases from V and 2 bases from J, leaving 9 bases between. The CDR3 totals 13 residues. The CDR3 nucleotides read TGCGCCAGCAGCCCCTTCCTCGCCTACGAGCAGTACTTC. Protein product: CASSPFLAYEQYF.

The CDR3 reads CSVPEDRLGGYGYTF. The CDR3 DNA is TGCAGCGTCCCAGAAGACAGGCTCGGGGGCTATGGCTACACCTTC. The chain joins TRBV29-1 to TRBJ1-2; a weak D match, TRBD1 (6 bases). CDR1 is SQVTM, CDR2 ANQGSEA, per germline. This CDR3 comprises 15 residues. Trimming removed 6 bases at V and 4 bases at J, with 21 bases between.

This clonotype showed up just a few times. The chain employs TRBV25-1 and TRBJ2-7; D is undetermined. The CDR3 spans 11 residues. V was trimmed by 7 bases and J by 2 bases, leaving 6 bases between them. The germline gives CDR1 MGHDK, CDR2 SYGVNS. The CDR3 sequence is CASNSPYEQYF. CDR3 DNA sequence: TGTGCCAGCAATAGCCCCTACGAGCAGTACTTC.

This clonotype showed up many times. The chain uses TRBV29-1 and TRBJ2-2; 7 bases match TRBD2. CDR1 and CDR2 from the germline V gene are SQVTM and ANQGSEA. The V gene end was trimmed by 2 bases and the J gene end by 0 bases; junction bases not matched to a gene: 3. CDR3 length: 15 amino acids. CDR3 protein: CSVESGGANTGELFF. In DNA, the CDR3 is TGCAGCGTTGAATCGGGGGGAGCGAACACCGGGGAGCTGTTTTTT.

The V call is TRBV11-2, the J call TRBJ2-3, with D perhaps matching TRBD2 (5 bases). Germline V gene lookup returns CDR1 SGHAT and CDR2 FQNNGV. The CDR3 is made up of 19 amino acids. The ends were cut back, 5 bases at V and 6 bases at J, with 30 bases in the middle. DNA for the CDR3: TGTGCCAGCAGCCCACAGTGGTCGAGCGGCCCTTATCGTAAGGATACGCAGTATTTT. The encoded protein is CASSPQWSSGPYRKDTQYF.

The gene calls are TRBV6-4 and TRBJ2-5, with unresolved D. The germline CDR1 and CDR2 sequences are MRHNA and SNTAGT. V was cut by 6 bases and J by 4 bases, with 18 bases left in between. This CDR3 has 15 residues. CDR3 bases: TGTGCCAGCAGCCCCCTATGGTGGTTTCGAGAGACCCAGTACTTC. Translation: CASSPLWWFRETQYF.

This clonotype was counted a single time. The chain carries TRBV12-5 and TRBJ1-1; no definite D call. V was shortened by 2 bases and J by 3 bases, with 10 bases between the two germline ends. The CDR3 spans 14 residues. In germline, CDR1 is LGHNT, CDR2 FRNRAP. The CDR3 is CASGLPAEDTEAFF. In DNA, the CDR3 is TGTGCTAGTGGTTTGCCTGCGGAGGACACTGAAGCTTTCTTT.